This record concerns one TCR beta chain sequence. Antigen unknown. No treatment of any kind had been given to any patient before thyroid surgery. This entry comes from a study of metastatic and nonmetastatic thyroid tumors. The CDR3 sequence is 13 residues long. Trimming cost V 3 bases and J 8 bases; bases outside gene matches: 5. CDR1 is DFQATT and CDR2 is SNEGSKA in the germline V gene (reference sequence). Study-wide results and limits: Significantly higher TCR beta diversity was reportedly seen in malignant thyroid tumors than benign nodules, in blood and tumor.

Original processing notes: The study took CDR3 differences across clinicopathological groups and made a distant-metastasis classifier for papillary thyroid cancer from them. TCRdb re-called the PCR reads through MiXCR. In this record, the V and J calls reflect TCRdb's handling and not the investigators' own analysis. The sample carries about 39,000 clones, approximately 20% recorded once. The chain combines TRBV20-1 with TRBJ1-4, with TRBD1 matching over 8 bases. Material for sequencing was blood. The clonotype was recovered from a female donor with papillary thyroid cancer or a benign thyroid nodule (not recorded which). Some clones in this sample may be carry-over from other donors' samples. CDR3 residues: CSARPGQEEKLFF. Here the CDR3 DNA reads TGCAGTGCTAGGCCGGGACAGGAGGAAAAACTGTTTTTT.